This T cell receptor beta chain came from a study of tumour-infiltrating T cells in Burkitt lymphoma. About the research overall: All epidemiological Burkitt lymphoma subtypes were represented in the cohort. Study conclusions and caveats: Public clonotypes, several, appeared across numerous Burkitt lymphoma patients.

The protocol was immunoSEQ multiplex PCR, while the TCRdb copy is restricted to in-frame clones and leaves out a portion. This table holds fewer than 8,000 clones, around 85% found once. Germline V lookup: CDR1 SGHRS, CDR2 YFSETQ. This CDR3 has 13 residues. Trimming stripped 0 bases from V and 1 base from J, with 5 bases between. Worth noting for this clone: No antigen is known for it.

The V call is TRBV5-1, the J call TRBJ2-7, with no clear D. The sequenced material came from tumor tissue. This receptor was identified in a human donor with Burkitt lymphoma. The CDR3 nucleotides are TGCGCCAGCAGCTTGGCCCAGTCCTACGAGCAGTACTTC. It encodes CASSLAQSYEQYF. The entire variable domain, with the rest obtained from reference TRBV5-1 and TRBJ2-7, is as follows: KAGVTQTPRYLIKTRGQQVTLSCSPISGHRSVSWYQQTPGQGLQFLFEYFSETQRNKGNFPGRFSGRQFSNSRSEMNVSTLELGDSALYLCASSLAQSYEQYFGPGTRLTVT.